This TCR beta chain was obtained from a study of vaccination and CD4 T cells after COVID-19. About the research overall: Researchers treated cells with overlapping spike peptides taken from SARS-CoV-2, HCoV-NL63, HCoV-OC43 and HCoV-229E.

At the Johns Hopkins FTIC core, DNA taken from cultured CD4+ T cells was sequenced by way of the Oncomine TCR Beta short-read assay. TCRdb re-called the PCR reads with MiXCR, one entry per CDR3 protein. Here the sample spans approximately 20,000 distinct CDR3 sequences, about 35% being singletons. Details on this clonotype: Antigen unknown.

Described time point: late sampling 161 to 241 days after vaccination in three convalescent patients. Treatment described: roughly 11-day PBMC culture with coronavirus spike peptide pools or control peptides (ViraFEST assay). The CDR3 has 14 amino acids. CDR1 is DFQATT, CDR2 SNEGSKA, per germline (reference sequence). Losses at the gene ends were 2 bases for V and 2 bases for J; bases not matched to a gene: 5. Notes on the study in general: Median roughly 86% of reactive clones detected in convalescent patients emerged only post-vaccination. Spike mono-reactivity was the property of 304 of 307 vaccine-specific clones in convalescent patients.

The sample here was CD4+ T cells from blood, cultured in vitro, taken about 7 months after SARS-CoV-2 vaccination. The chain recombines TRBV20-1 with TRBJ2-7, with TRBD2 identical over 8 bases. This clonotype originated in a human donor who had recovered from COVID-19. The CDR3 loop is CSARNGRAAYEQYF. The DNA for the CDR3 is TGCAGTGCTAGAAACGGGAGGGCGGCCTACGAGCAGTACTTC.